Each of the 2 T cell receptor beta chains below was sequenced from the same sample in a study of tumor-infiltrating lymphocytes in oesophageal squamous cell carcinoma (dated by TCRdb to between 2015 and 2016). Libraries were prepared through PCR. TCRdb lists the instrument as Illumina HiSeq 2000. TCRdb took the public reads, trimmed them with fastp at Q25, ran MiXCR for clone calling and kept in-frame beta chains. Each CDR3 protein appears once, grouped with its most common genes and DNA. Within this sample are some 15,000 distinct CDR3 sequences, with 45% to 55% of them counted one time only. The top ten clonotypes cover 40% to 50% of the sample. The sequencing sample was made of blood. The receptors were sampled from a male donor with esophageal squamous cell carcinoma.

Concerning this clonotype itself: The junction departs from the called germline gene at one end, perhaps through a read error. The V call is TRBV4-1, the J call TRBJ1-6, with a weak D call TRBD1 (6 bases). Germline assignment: CDR1 MGHRA and CDR2 YSYEKL. The CDR3 length is 15 residues. CDR3 sequence reads: CASSQEGHYNSPLHF. The CDR3 coding sequence is TGCGCCAGCAGCCAAGAGGGACATTATAATTCACCCCTCCACTTC.

The CDR3 sequence is CASSEAADMGEQFF. The CDR3 nucleotides are TGTGCCAGCAGTGAAGCGGCCGATATGGGTGAGCAGTTCTTC. The chain joins TRBV6-1 to TRBJ2-1; D is ambiguous. V lost 0 bases, J lost 9 bases, and 12 bases lay in between. CDR1 MNHNS and CDR2 SASEGT come from the germline V gene. This CDR3 is built from 14 residues.